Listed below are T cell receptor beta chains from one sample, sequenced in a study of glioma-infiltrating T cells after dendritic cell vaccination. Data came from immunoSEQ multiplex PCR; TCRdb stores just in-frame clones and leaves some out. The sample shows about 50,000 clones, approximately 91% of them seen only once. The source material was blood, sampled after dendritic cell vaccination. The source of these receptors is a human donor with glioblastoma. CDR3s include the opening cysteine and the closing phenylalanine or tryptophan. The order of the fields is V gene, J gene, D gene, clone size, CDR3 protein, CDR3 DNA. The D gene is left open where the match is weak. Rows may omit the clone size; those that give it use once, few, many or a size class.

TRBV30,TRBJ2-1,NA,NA,CAWRGGGWINEQFF,TGTGCCTGGAGGGGGGGAGGATGGATAAATGAGCAGTTCTTC
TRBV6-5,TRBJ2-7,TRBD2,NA,CASSYSGSGAYEQYF,TGTGCCAGCAGTTACAGCGGTAGCGGGGCCTACGAGCAGTACTTC
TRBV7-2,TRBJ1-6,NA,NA,CASSPMAGAHSPLHF,TGTGCCAGCAGCCCCATGGCAGGGGCCCACTCACCCCTCCACTTT
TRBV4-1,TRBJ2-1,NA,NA,CASSPSRGTYNEQFF,TGCGCCAGCAGCCCCTCCAGGGGAACCTACAATGAGCAGTTCTTC
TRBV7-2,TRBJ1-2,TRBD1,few,CASSPRTGVQYGYTF,TGTGCCAGCAGCCCCAGGACAGGGGTTCAATATGGCTACACCTTC
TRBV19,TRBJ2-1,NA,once,CASSIGSVSYNEQFF,TGTGCCAGTAGTATCGGGAGTGTATCCTACAATGAGCAGTTCTTC
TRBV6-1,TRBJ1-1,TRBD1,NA,CASDGTHRGLTEAFF,TGTGCCAGCGACGGGACACATAGGGGGCTCACTGAAGCTTTCTTT
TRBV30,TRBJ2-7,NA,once,CAQGLYEQYF,TGTGCCCAGGGACTCTACGAGCAGTACTTC
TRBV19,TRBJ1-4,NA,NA,CATAPPQGRGEKLFF,TGTGCCACTGCACCGCCACAGGGCAGAGGGGAAAAACTGTTTTTT
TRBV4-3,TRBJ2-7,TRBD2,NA,CASSQGVAGGAEQYF,TGCGCCAGCAGCCAAGGAGTAGCGGGAGGAGCTGAGCAGTACTTC
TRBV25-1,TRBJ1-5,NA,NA,CASSPRTGNQPQHF,TGTGCCAGCAGTCCCAGAACAGGGAATCAGCCCCAGCATTTT
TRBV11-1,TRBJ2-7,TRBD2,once,CASSLTGLADEQYF,TGTGCCAGCAGCTTAACAGGACTAGCCGACGAGCAGTACTTC
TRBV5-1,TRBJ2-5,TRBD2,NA,CASSLAGRASGSGETQYF,TGCGCCAGCAGCTTGGCCGGTCGGGCCAGCGGGAGTGGCGAGACCCAGTACTTC
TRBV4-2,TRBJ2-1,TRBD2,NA,CASSLPAGGVSEQFF,TGTGCCAGCAGCCTCCCGGCGGGAGGGGTTAGTGAGCAGTTCTTC
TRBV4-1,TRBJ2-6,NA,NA,CASSQDPELTGANVLTF,TGCGCCAGCAGCCAAGATCCCGAGCTCACTGGGGCCAACGTCCTGACTTTC
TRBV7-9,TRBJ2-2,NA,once,CASSLNYGELFF,TGTGCCAGCAGCTTAAATTACGGGGAGCTGTTTTTT
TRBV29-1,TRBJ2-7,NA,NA,CSSRLRGEQYF,TGCAGCTCTCGCCTTAGGGGGGAGCAGTACTTC
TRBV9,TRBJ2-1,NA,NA,CASSARQSSYNEQFF,TGTGCCAGCAGCGCCCGACAGAGCTCCTACAATGAGCAGTTCTTC
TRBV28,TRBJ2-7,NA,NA,CASRNPRGYEQYF,TGTGCCAGCAGAAACCCGCGGGGCTACGAGCAGTACTTC
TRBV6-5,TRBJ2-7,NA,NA,CASNTVWLQYF,TGTGCCAGCAACACCGTCTGGTTGCAGTACTTC
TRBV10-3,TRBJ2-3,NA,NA,CAISEYRGTDTQYF,TGTGCCATCAGTGAGTATCGAGGCACAGATACGCAGTATTTT
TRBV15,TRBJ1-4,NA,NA,CATSREPGPGNEKLFF,TGTGCCACCAGCAGAGAGCCAGGGCCGGGTAATGAAAAACTGTTTTTT
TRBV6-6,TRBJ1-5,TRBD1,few,CASSFTGVGNQPQHF,TGTGCCAGCAGTTTCACAGGGGTAGGCAATCAGCCCCAGCATTTT
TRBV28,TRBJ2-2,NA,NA,CASIPGQNTGELFF,TGTGCCAGCATCCCGGGACAGAACACCGGGGAGCTGTTTTTT
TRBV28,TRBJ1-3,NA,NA,CASSPLGGFSGNTIYF,TGTGCCAGCAGTCCCCTTGGGGGCTTCTCTGGAAACACCATATATTTT
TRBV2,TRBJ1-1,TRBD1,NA,CASSGNRGDTEAFF,TGTGCCAGCAGTGGTAACAGGGGGGACACTGAAGCTTTCTTT
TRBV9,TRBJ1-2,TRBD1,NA,CASSVASGGTFGYTF,TGTGCCAGCAGCGTAGCCTCAGGGGGAACGTTTGGCTACACCTTC
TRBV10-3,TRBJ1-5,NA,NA,CAISLSRTNQPQHF,TGTGCCATCAGCCTGTCGAGGACAAATCAGCCCCAGCATTTT
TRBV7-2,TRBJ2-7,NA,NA,CASSLGLVREQYF,TGTGCCAGCAGCTTAGGACTAGTCCGCGAGCAGTACTTC
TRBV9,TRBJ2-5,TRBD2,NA,CASSYTGTRIEETQYF,TGTGCCAGCAGCTACACCGGGACTAGAATCGAGGAGACCCAGTACTTC